This record looks at one T cell receptor (beta chain) sequence and its context. These data come from a study of monozygotic twins with inflammatory bowel disease. Each sample's cDNA came from eight separate reactions. After re-calling the 5' RACE reads, TCRdb lists one entry per CDR3 protein, DNA absent. The sample's table shows some 450,000 distinct CDR3 sequences. This CDR3 region has 16 residues. Germline CDR1 reads ENHRY; CDR2 reads SYGVKD. The sequenced sample was blood. This sequence joins TRBV10-3 and TRBJ2-3; absent DNA, TCRdb's TRBD1 call cannot be checked. This clonotype was sampled from a human donor with ulcerative colitis or Crohn's disease, or a healthy co-twin of an affected twin (not recorded which). The chain's CDR3 is CAISEHPRVSTDTQYF.